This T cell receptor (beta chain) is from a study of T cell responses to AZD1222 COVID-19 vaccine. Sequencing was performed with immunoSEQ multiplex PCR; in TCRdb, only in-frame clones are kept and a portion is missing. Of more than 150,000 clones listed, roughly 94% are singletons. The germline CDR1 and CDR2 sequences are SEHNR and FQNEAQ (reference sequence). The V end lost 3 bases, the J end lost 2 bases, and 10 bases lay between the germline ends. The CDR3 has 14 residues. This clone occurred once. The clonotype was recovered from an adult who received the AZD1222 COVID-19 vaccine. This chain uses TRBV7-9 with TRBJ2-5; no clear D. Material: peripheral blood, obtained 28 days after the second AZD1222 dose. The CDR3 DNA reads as TGTGCCAGCAGCTTTGGGCATCGTCAAGAGACCCAGTACTTC. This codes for CASSFGHRQETQYF. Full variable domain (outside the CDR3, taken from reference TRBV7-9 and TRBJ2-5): DTGVSQNPRHKITKRGQNVTFRCDPISEHNRLYWYRQTLGQGPEFLTYFQNEAQLEKSRLLSDRFSAERPKGSFSTLEIQRTEQGDSAMYLCASSFGHRQETQYFGPGTRLLVL.